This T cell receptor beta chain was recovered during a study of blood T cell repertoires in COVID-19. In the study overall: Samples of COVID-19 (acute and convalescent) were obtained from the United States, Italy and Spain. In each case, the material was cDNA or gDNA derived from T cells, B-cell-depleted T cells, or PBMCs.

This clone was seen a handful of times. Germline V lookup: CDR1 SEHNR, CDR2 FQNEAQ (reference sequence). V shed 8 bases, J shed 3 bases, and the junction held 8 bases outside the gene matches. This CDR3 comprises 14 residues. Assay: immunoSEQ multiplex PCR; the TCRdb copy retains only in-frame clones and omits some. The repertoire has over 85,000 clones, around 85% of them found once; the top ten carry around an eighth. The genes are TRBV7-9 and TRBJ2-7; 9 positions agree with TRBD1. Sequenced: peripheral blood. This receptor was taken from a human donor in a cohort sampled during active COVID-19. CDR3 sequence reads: CASVRQGEGYEQYF. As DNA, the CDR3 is TGTGCCAGCGTTAGACAGGGGGAAGGCTACGAGCAGTACTTC.